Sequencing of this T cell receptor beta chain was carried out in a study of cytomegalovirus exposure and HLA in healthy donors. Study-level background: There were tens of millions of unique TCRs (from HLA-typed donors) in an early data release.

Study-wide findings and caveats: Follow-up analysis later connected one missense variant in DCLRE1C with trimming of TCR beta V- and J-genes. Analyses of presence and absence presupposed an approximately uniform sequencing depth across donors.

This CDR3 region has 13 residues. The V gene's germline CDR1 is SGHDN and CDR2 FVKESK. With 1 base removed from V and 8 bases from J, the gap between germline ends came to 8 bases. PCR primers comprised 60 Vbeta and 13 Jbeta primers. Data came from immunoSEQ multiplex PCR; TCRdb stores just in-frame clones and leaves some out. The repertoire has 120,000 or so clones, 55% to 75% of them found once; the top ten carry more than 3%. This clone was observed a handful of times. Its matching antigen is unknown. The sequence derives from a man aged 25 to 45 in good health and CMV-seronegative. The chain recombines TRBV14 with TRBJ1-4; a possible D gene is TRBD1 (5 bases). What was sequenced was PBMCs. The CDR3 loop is CASSQGPGEKLFF. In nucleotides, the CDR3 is TGTGCCAGCAGCCAAGGGCCAGGGGAAAAACTGTTTTTT.